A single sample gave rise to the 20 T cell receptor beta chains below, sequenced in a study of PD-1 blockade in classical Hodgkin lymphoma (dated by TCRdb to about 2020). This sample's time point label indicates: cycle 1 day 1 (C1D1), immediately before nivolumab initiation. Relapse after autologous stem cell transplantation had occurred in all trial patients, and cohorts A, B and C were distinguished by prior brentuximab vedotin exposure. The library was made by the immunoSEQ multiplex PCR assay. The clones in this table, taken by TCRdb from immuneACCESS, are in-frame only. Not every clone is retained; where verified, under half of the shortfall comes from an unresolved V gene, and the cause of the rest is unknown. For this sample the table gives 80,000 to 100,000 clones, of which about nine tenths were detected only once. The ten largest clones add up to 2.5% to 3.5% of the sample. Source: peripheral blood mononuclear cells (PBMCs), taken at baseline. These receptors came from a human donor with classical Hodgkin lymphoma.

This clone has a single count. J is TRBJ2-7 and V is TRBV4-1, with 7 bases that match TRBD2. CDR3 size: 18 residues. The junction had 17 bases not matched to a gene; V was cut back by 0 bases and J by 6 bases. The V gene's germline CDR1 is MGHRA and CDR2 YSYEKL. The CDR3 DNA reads TGCGCCAGCAGCCAAGATCTTAGTGGCGGGAGAAGTTATAGCGAGCAGTACTTC. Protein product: CASSQDLSGGRSYSEQYF.

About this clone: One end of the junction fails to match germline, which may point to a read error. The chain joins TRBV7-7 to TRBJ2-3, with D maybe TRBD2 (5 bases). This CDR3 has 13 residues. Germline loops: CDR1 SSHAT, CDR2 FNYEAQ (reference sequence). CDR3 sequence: CASSLASTDTQYF. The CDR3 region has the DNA TGTGCCAGCAGCCTAGCCAGCACAGATACGCAGTATTTT.

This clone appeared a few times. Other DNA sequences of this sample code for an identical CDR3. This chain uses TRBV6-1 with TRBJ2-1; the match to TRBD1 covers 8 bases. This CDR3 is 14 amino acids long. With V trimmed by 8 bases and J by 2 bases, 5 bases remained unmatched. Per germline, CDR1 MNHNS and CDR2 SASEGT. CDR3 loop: CASSDRGTYNEQFF. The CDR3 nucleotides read TGTGCCAGCTCAGACAGGGGCACCTACAATGAGCAGTTCTTC.

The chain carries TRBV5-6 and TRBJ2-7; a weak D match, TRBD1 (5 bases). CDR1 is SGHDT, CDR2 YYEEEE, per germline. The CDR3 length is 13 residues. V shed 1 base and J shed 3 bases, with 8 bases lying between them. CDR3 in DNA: TGTGCCAGCAGCTTGACAGGAGTCTACGAGCAGTACTTC. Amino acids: CASSLTGVYEQYF. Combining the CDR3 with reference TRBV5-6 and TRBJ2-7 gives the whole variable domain DAGVTQSPTHLIKTRGQQVTLRCSPKSGHDTVSWYQQALGQGPQFIFQYYEEEERQRGNFPDRFSGHQFPNYSSELNVNALLLGDSALYLCASSLTGVYEQYFGPGTRLTVT.

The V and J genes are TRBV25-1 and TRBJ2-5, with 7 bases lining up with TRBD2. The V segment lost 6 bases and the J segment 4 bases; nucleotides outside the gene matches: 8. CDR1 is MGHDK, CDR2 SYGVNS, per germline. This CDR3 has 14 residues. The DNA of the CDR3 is TGTGCCAGCAGGACCCCAGGGAGGGGAGAGACCCAGTACTTC. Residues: CASRTPGRGETQYF.

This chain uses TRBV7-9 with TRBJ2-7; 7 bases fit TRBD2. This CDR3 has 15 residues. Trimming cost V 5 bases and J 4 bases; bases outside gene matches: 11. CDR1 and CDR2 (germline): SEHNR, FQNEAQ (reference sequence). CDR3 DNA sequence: TGTGCCAGCAGCCCAGGTGGGGGGGGAAGTTACGAGCAGTACTTC. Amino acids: CASSPGGGGSYEQYF. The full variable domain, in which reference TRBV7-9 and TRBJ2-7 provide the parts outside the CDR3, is DTGVSQNPRHKITKRGQNVTFRCDPISEHNRLYWYRQTLGQGPEFLTYFQNEAQLEKSRLLSDRFSAERPKGSFSTLEIQRTEQGDSAMYLCASSPGGGGSYEQYFGPGTRLTVT.

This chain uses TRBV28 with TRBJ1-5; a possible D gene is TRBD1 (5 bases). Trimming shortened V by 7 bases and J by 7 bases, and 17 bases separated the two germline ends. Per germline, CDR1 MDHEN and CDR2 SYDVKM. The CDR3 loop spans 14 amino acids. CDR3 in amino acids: CASTTGLGVQPQHF. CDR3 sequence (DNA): TGTGCCAGCACCACGGGGTTGGGGGTCCAGCCCCAGCATTTT.

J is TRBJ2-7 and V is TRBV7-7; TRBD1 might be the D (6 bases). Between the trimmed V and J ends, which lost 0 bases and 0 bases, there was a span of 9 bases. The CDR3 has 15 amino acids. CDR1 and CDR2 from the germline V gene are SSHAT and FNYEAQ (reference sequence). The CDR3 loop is CASSLATGPSYEQYF. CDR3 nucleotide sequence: TGTGCCAGCAGCTTAGCGACAGGTCCCTCCTACGAGCAGTACTTC. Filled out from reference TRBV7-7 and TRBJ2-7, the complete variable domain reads GAGVSQSPRYKVTKRGQDVTLRCDPISSHATLYWYQQALGQGPEFLTYFNYEAQPDKSGLPSDRFSAERPEGSISTLTIQRTEQRDSAMYRCASSLATGPSYEQYFGPGTRLTVT.

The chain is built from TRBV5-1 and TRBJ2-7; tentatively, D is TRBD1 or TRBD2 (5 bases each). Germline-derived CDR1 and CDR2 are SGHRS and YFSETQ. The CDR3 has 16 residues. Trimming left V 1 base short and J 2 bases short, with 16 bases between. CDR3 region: CASSLSVTGTAYEQYF. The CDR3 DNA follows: TGCGCCAGCAGCTTGTCGGTTACCGGGACCGCCTACGAGCAGTACTTC.

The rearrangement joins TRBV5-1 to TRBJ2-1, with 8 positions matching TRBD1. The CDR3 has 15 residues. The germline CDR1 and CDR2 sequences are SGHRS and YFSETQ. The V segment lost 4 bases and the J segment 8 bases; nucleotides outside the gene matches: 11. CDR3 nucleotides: TGCGCCAGCAGCCCCCCGGACAGGGTTGGGCATGAGCAGTTCTTC. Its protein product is CASSPPDRVGHEQFF.

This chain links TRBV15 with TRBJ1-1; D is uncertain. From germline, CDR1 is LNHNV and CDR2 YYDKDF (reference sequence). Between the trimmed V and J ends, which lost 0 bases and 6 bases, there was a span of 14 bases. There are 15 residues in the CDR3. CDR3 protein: CATSRDPKGSAEAFF. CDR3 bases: TGTGCCACCAGCAGAGATCCGAAGGGATCGGCTGAAGCTTTCTTT.

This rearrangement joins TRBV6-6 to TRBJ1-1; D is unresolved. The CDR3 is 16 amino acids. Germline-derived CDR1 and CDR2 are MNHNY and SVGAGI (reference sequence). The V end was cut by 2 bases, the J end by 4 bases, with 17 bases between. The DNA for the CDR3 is TGTGCCAGCAGTTACCCCACAACCCGGGTGGTCACTGAAGCTTTCTTT. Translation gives CASSYPTTRVVTEAFF.

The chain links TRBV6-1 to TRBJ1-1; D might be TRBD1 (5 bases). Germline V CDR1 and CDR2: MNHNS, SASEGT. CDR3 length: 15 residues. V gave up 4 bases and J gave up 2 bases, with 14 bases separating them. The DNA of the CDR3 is TGTGCCAGCAGTGCCAAGCCCAGGGTAAACACTGAAGCTTTCTTT. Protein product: CASSAKPRVNTEAFF.

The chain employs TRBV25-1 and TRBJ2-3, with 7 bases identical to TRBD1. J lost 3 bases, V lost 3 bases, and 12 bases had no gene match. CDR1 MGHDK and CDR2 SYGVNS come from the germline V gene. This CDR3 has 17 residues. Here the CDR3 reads CASSDFFRQGKTDTQYF. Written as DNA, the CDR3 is TGTGCCAGCAGTGATTTCTTTAGACAGGGCAAGACAGATACGCAGTATTTT.

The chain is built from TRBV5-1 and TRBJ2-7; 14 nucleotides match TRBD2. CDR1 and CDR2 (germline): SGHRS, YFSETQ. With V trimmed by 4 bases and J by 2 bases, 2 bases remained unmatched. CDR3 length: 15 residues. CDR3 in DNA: TGCGCCAGCAGCCCGACTAGCGGGAGGGCCTACGAGCAGTACTTC. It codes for CASSPTSGRAYEQYF.

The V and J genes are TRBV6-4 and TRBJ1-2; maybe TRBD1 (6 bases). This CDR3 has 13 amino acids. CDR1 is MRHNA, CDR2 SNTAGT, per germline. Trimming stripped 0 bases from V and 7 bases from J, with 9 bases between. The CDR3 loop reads CASSDSGTSGYTF. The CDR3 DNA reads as TGTGCCAGCAGTGACTCGGGGACAAGTGGCTACACCTTC.

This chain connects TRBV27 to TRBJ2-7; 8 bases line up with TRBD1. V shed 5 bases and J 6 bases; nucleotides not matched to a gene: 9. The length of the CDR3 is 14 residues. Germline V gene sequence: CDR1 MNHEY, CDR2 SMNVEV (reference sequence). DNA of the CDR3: TGTGCCAGCAGTCCAAAAACCACAGGGGGCGAGCAGTACTTC. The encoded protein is CASSPKTTGGEQYF.

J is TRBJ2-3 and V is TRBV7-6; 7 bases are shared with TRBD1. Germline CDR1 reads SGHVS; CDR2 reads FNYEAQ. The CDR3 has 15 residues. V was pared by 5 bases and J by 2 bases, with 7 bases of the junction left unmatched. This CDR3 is CASSPGTAVTDTQYF. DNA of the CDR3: TGTGCCAGCAGCCCCGGGACAGCAGTCACAGATACGCAGTATTTT.

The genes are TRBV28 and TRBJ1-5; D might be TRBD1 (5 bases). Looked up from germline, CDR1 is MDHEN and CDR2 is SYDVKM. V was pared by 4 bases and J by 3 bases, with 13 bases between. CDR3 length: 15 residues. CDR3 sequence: CASSSAGQFNQPQHF. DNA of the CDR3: TGTGCCAGCAGTTCAGCGGGGCAGTTCAATCAGCCCCAGCATTTT.

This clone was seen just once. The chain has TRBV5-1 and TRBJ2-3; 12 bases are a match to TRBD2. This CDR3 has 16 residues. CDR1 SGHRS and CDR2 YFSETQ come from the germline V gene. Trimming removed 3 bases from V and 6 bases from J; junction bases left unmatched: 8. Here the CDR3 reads CASSSLAGGTKDTQYF. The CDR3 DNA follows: TGCGCCAGCAGCTCGCTAGCGGGGGGGACTAAGGATACGCAGTATTTT.